Here is one TCR beta chain with its context. The data are from a study of blood T cell repertoires in COVID-19. CDR3 length: 11 residues. Trimming pared 8 bases from V and 0 bases from J, leaving 4 bases between. Germline V gives CDR1 MNHEY, CDR2 SVGAGI. The table came from immunoSEQ multiplex PCR; TCRdb's copy has only in-frame clones and leaves some out. The repertoire consists of 190,000 or so clones, with 80% to 90% occurring once and the leading ten covering 7.5% to 10%. The V and J genes are TRBV6-5 and TRBJ1-1; D is unclear. The sequence came from a young woman who had recovered from COVID-19. Material for sequencing was PBMCs or T cells enriched from blood (not recorded which). For the CDR3, the DNA is TGTGCCAGCGTCTTGAACACTGAAGCTTTCTTT. This encodes CASVLNTEAFF.